This TCR beta chain was identified during a study of blood T cells in healthy people across ages. Across the study: Per every two T cells, about one barcoded beta molecule was captured by template switching. Study-wide findings and caveats: No conclusive comparison of naive versus antigen-experienced cells was possible with unsorted PBMCs.

Combining a sample-barcoded 5' primer with a J-beta primer mix, a second PCR ran for 7 to 11 cycles. TCRdb processed the 5' RACE reads anew with MiXCR; each CDR3 protein has one entry. The table has over 1,500,000 distinct CDR3 sequences, around half seen once; the top ten hold over 2%. CDR3 length: 17 residues. Germline CDR1 is SGHTA and CDR2 is FQGNSA. Unmatched junction bases numbered 10, after V lost 3 bases and J lost 3 bases. No fewer than 6 micrograms of total RNA were isolated from every sample. On this clonotype itself: Its target is unknown.

The V call is TRBV7-2, the J call TRBJ2-4, with 8 bases that match TRBD1. Specimen: blood. This clonotype was obtained from a woman aged 40-49 years in good health. The DNA of the CDR3 is TGTGCCAGCAGCTTCAGGACAGGGAGGCGAGGCAAAAACATTCAGTACTTC. Encoded protein: CASSFRTGRRGKNIQYF.